This TCR beta chain was obtained from a study of CD8+CD57+ T cells in acquired aplastic anemia. The template for TCR beta VDJ and CDR3 sequence profiling was genomic DNA. TCRdb fed the reads into MiXCR, producing one record per CDR3 protein. The sample lists about 200,000 distinct CDR3 sequences, 65% occurring once. Study-wide points: CD8+ Simpson's diversity in patients was not significantly different from that in controls. There were 25 to 35 CD8+ CDR3 sequences that occurred in both patients and controls.

This clonotype was picked up many times. Its antigen is not known. The CDR3 runs to 17 residues. Germline CDR1 and CDR2: SGHTA and FQGNSA. V was clipped by 5 bases and J by 4 bases, with 22 bases between them. Sequencing involved patients with CD8+CD57+ cell expansion previously shown by flow cytometry. Diagnosis of severe acquired aplastic anemia applied to all patients. The rearrangement joins TRBV7-2 to TRBJ2-3; perhaps TRBD2 as D (6 bases). Sample: sorted CD4+, CD8+, or CD8+CD57+ T cells (not recorded which) from PBMCs. The TCR was taken from a human donor with aplastic anemia. The CDR3 loop is CASSRPLDGEVADTQYF. CDR3 coding DNA: TGTGCCAGCAGCCGTCCCCTGGACGGGGAGGTTGCAGATACGCAGTATTTT. Looking up the rest from reference TRBV7-2 and TRBJ2-3 gives the full variable domain: GAGVSQSPSNKVTEKGKDVELRCDPISGHTALYWYRQSLGQGLEFLIYFQGNSAPDKSGLPSDRFSAERTGGSVSTLTIQRTQQEDSAVYLCASSRPLDGEVADTQYFGPGTRLTVL.